The 28 T cell receptor beta chains listed next were all sequenced from one sample in a study of breast tumors, draining lymph nodes, adjacent tissues. Breast cancer patients provided tissue from their axillary draining lymph nodes. TCRdb ran MiXCR on the multiplex PCR reads and lists one entry per CDR3 protein. The table lists 170,000 or so distinct CDR3 sequences, approximately 33% of them singletons, with 4% to 5.5% in the top ten. The material sequenced was axillary lymph node tissue. The receptors stem from a female donor with breast cancer. Some clones in this sample may be carry-over from other donors' samples.

This clonotype was seen at least ten times. The chain's CDR3 is CSARAGGGLVEQFF. The DNA of the CDR3 is TGCAGTGCTAGAGCGGGAGGGGGCTTAGTTGAGCAGTTCTTC. This sequence joins TRBV20-1 and TRBJ2-1; D perhaps matches TRBD2 (8 bases). Per the germline V gene, CDR1 is DFQATT and CDR2 is SNEGSKA (reference sequence). The CDR3 length is 14 residues. Trimming pared 1 base from V and 9 bases from J, leaving 16 bases between.

The chain carries TRBV18 and TRBJ1-2; 7 bases map to TRBD1. V shed 7 bases and J 2 bases; nucleotides not matched to a gene: 19. Germline V gene data show CDR1 as KGHSH and CDR2 as LQKENI. The CDR3 extends over 18 amino acids. For the CDR3, the DNA is TGTGCCAGCTTGGCCCAAGCAGGGGGATCATCTAGGAACTATGGCTACACCTTC. Translated: CASLAQAGGSSRNYGYTF.

The chain employs TRBV3-1 and TRBJ2-7; 10 bases agree with TRBD1. V was pared by 4 bases and J by 5 bases, with 5 bases of the junction left unmatched. The V gene's germline CDR1 is LGHDT and CDR2 YNNKEL (reference sequence). This CDR3 is 14 amino acids long. The CDR3 protein is CASSLGQGRNEQYF. The CDR3 nucleotides read TGTGCCAGCAGCCTGGGACAGGGGCGCAACGAGCAGTACTTC.

This clonotype was counted many times. The chain couples TRBV7-9 to TRBJ2-1; 7 bases fit TRBD1. With 5 bases clipped from V and 4 bases from J, the junction kept 5 bases outside the gene matches. Germline CDR1 SEHNR, CDR2 FQNEAQ (reference sequence). This CDR3 contains 14 residues. In nucleotides, the CDR3 is TGTGCCAGCAGCCAGGACAGGTCATACAATGAGCAGTTCTTC. It is translated as CASSQDRSYNEQFF.

This clonotype was seen repeatedly, ten times or more. V gene TRBV20-1 combines with J gene TRBJ2-5, with TRBD2 matching 8 bases. Germline values: CDR1 DFQATT, CDR2 SNEGSKA (reference sequence). The ends lost 5 bases at V and 1 base at J; junction bases unmatched: 9. The CDR3 extends over 15 amino acids. The CDR3 spells CSAEASGQLQETQYF. The CDR3 DNA sequence: TGCAGTGCTGAGGCTAGCGGGCAACTCCAAGAGACCCAGTACTTC.

The chain is built from TRBV9 and TRBJ1-5, with 8 bases that match TRBD1. From germline, CDR1 is SGDLS and CDR2 YYNGEE. The V segment lost 4 bases and the J segment 6 bases; nucleotides outside the gene matches: 15. The length of the CDR3 is 17 residues. The DNA of the CDR3 is TGTGCCAGCAGCCCTCAATTCGGAGACAGGGGTGGTCAGCCCCAGCATTTT. This gives the protein CASSPQFGDRGGQPQHF.

This clonotype came up many times. The chain joins TRBV20-1 to TRBJ2-3; 10 nucleotides line up with TRBD1. Trimming cost V 5 bases and J 3 bases; bases outside gene matches: 8. The CDR3 is 15 amino acids. Germline V gene sequence: CDR1 DFQATT, CDR2 SNEGSKA (reference sequence). Here the CDR3 reads CSAPSGQGLTDTQYF. The CDR3, as DNA: TGCAGTGCTCCGTCGGGACAGGGGTTAACAGATACGCAGTATTTT.

The CDR3 region is CASSQVRASGYTF. CDR3 coding DNA: TGTGCCAGCAGCCAAGTGCGGGCTAGTGGCTACACCTTC. V and J are TRBV14 and TRBJ1-2; unclear D gene. This CDR3 contains 13 residues. Per the germline V gene, CDR1 is SGHDN and CDR2 is FVKESK. Trimming cost V 1 base and J 7 bases, with 10 bases left between them.

This clonotype was counted ten times or more. The V gene is TRBV19, the J gene TRBJ2-7, with D perhaps matching TRBD1 (5 bases). The V gene's germline CDR1 is LNHDA and CDR2 SQIVND (reference sequence). The CDR3 consists of 15 residues. Trimming removed 4 bases at V and 7 bases at J, with 20 bases between. The chain's CDR3 is CASSSPGAALWEQYF. DNA of the CDR3: TGTGCCAGTAGTAGCCCTGGGGCGGCCCTATGGGAGCAGTACTTC.

This clonotype was detected a few times. One end of the junction is discordant with germline, which a read error may explain. This sequence joins TRBV6-5 and TRBJ1-2; D ambiguous. The CDR3 extends over 18 amino acids. Germline loops: CDR1 MNHEY, CDR2 SVGAGI. CDR3 coding DNA: TGTGCCAGCAGTCACTCGATAGTTTCAGCTCTGACTAACTATGGCTACACCTTC. Protein product: CASSHSIVSALTNYGYTF.

This clonotype was seen ten or more times. The chain has TRBV7-3 and TRBJ2-7; D call uncertain. V dropped 2 bases and J dropped 7 bases, with 12 bases sitting between them. There are 13 residues in the CDR3. Per germline, CDR1 SGHTA and CDR2 FQGTGA. DNA of the CDR3: TGTGCCAGCAGCTTATTCGTGACGACTGAGCAGTACTTC. Amino acids: CASSLFVTTEQYF.

This clonotype was seen a few times. V gene TRBV29-1 combines with J gene TRBJ1-1, with D uncertain. Trimming took 3 bases from V and 1 from J, leaving 9 bases between them. The germline gives CDR1 SQVTM, CDR2 ANQGSEA. The CDR3 runs to 13 residues. The CDR3 is CSVDRPENTEAFF. The DNA of the CDR3 is TGCAGCGTTGATAGACCGGAGAACACTGAAGCTTTCTTT.

In this sample, this clonotype turned up many times. The chain combines TRBV7-2 with TRBJ1-2, with 9 bases aligning to TRBD1. CDR3 length equals 13 residues. V was pared by 6 bases and J by 8 bases, with 7 bases of the junction left unmatched. Germline CDR1 is SGHTA and CDR2 is FQGNSA. CDR3 in DNA: TGTGCCAGCAGTTATACAGGGGGCTGGGGCTACACCTTC. Amino acid sequence: CASSYTGGWGYTF. The full variable domain, rest sourced from reference TRBV7-2 and TRBJ1-2, is GAGVSQSPSNKVTEKGKDVELRCDPISGHTALYWYRQSLGQGLEFLIYFQGNSAPDKSGLPSDRFSAERTGGSVSTLTIQRTQQEDSAVYLCASSYTGGWGYTFGSGTRLTVV.

This clonotype was counted many times. The chain recombines TRBV12-3 or TRBV12-4 with TRBJ2-1; 13 positions agree with TRBD2. The CDR3 has 15 residues. The J segment lost 9 bases and the V segment lost 3 bases, leaving 5 bases of the junction unmatched. The CDR3 DNA reads TGTGCCAGCAGTTTTCTAGGACTAGCGGGAGTTGAGCAGTTCTTC. Translating it yields CASSFLGLAGVEQFF.

This clonotype showed up just a few times. The chain is built from TRBV7-2 and TRBJ2-1, with D maybe TRBD2 (6 bases). The germline gives CDR1 SGHTA, CDR2 FQGNSA. The CDR3 is 16 residues long. The germline V and J ends were trimmed by 1 base and 3 bases, with 13 bases remaining between them. CDR3 in amino acids: CASSLVASDRYNEQFF. The CDR3, as DNA: TGTGCCAGCAGCTTAGTGGCTAGCGACCGCTACAATGAGCAGTTCTTC.

Concerning this clonotype: Just one base apart from a much larger clone, this may be a read error. The chain combines TRBV13 with TRBJ1-4; unclear D gene. The germline V gene has CDR1 PRHDT and CDR2 FYEKMQ (reference sequence). The CDR3 consists of 15 residues. Trimming left V 5 bases short and J 0 bases short, with 10 bases between. The CDR3 DNA reads TGTGCCAGCAGCCTCCAGAGTGCAACTAATGAAAAACTGTTTTTT. Translation gives CASSLQSATNEKLFF.

With regard to this clonotype: This clone may be a read error of a much larger clone one base away. The chain couples TRBV18 to TRBJ1-4; 9 bases align to TRBD1. CDR3 length equals 15 residues. Germline lookup yields CDR1 KGHSH and CDR2 LQKENI. Written as DNA, the CDR3 is TGTGCCAGCTCACCATTTGGACAGGGGAATGAAGAACTGTTTTTT. Protein sequence: CASSPFGQGNEELFF.

The chain recombines TRBV3-1 with TRBJ2-3, with unresolved D. Germline CDR1 and CDR2: LGHDT and YNNKEL (reference sequence). V lost 2 bases to trimming and J lost 3 bases, with 6 bases between them. This CDR3 has 13 amino acids. The CDR3 spells CASSQTGTDTQYF. The CDR3 DNA reads TGTGCCAGCAGCCAAACCGGGACAGATACGCAGTATTTT.

The chain links TRBV15 to TRBJ2-1, with 7 bases matching TRBD2. CDR1 and CDR2 from the germline V gene are LNHNV and YYDKDF (reference sequence). There are 15 residues in the CDR3. With 1 base clipped from V and 7 bases from J, the junction kept 7 bases outside the gene matches. The CDR3: CATSRGGGPGNEQFF. CDR3 sequence (DNA): TGTGCCACCAGCAGAGGGGGAGGGCCTGGAAATGAGCAGTTCTTC.

The rearrangement uses TRBV28 and TRBJ2-1; D unclear. Germline CDR1 reads MDHEN; CDR2 reads SYDVKM. Deletions cut 2 bases from V and 8 bases from J, with 10 bases between. The CDR3 totals 13 residues. The CDR3 sequence is CASSLRLPHEQFF. For the CDR3, the DNA is TGTGCCAGCAGTTTACGGTTACCCCATGAGCAGTTCTTC. The full variable domain, in which reference TRBV28 and TRBJ2-1 provide the parts outside the CDR3, is DVKVTQSSRYLVKRTGEKVFLECVQDMDHENMFWYRQDPGLGLRLIYFSYDVKMKEKGDIPEGYSVSREKKERFSLILESASTNQTSMYLCASSLRLPHEQFFGPGTRLTVL.

Remarks on this clonotype: Germline and junction disagree at one end, which may indicate a read error. V is TRBV13 and J is TRBJ1-2; 11 bases map to TRBD1. The CDR3 extends over 13 amino acids. From germline, CDR1 is PRHDT and CDR2 FYEKMQ (reference sequence). CDR3 nucleotides: TGTGCCAGCTATGGACAGGGGGCGAGGGGCTATGCCTTC. This translates into CASYGQGARGYAF. Looking up the rest from reference TRBV13 and TRBJ1-2 gives the full variable domain: AAGVIQSPRHLIKEKRETATLKCYPIPRHDTVYWYQQGPGQDPQFLISFYEKMQSDKGSIPDRFSAQQFSDYHSELNMSSLELGDSALYFCASYGQGARGYAFGSGTRLTVV.

As concerns this clonotype: A read error may be the cause here, since a much bigger clone is one base away. V gene TRBV10-1 combines with J gene TRBJ2-7; weak D call: TRBD2 (5 bases). Germline CDR1 is WNHNN and CDR2 is SYGVQD (reference sequence). The CDR3 is 12 amino acids. CDR3 residues: CASSDGVYEQDF. The CDR3 DNA is TGCGCCAGCAGTGACGGGGTCTACGAGCAGGACTTC.

This clonotype turned up a few times. The rearrangement uses TRBV27 and TRBJ2-7; D assignment may be TRBD1 or TRBD2 (6 bases each). Deletions cut 6 bases from V and 6 bases from J, with 18 bases between. Germline V gene data show CDR1 as MNHEY and CDR2 as SMNVEV (reference sequence). The length of the CDR3 is 14 residues. Here the CDR3 reads CASSPLRGVGEQYF. The CDR3 region has the DNA TGTGCCAGCAGCCCTCTGAGGGGGGTTGGCGAGCAGTACTTC.

This clonotype was found many times. The rearrangement links TRBV6-5 to TRBJ1-2; 7 bases are a match to TRBD1. The CDR3 extends over 14 amino acids. CDR1 is MNHEY, CDR2 SVGAGI, per germline. V trimming: 5 bases; J trimming: 10 bases; junction bases outside the gene matches: 13. CDR3 protein: CASSTTDQDRSYTF. The CDR3 region has the DNA TGTGCCAGCAGTACAACAGACCAGGACAGGTCCTACACCTTC.

The chain carries TRBV6-6 and TRBJ2-5; D call uncertain. CDR1 and CDR2 from the germline V gene are MNHNY and SVGAGI (reference sequence). The ends were cut back, 9 bases at V and 0 bases at J, with 5 bases in the middle. The CDR3 contains 11 residues. The CDR3: CASSHQETQYF. CDR3 sequence (DNA): TGTGCCAGTTCACACCAAGAGACCCAGTACTTC.

This clonotype was counted a few times. The chain is built from TRBV25-1 and TRBJ1-1, with no clear D. Trimming stripped 5 bases from V and 3 bases from J, with 4 bases between. This CDR3 is 11 amino acids long. Germline assignment: CDR1 MGHDK and CDR2 SYGVNS. This chain's CDR3 is CASSPDTEAFF. CDR3 sequence (DNA): TGTGCCAGCAGTCCGGACACTGAAGCTTTCTTT.

This clonotype was found many times. This CDR3 is CASSLEGALGTYEQYF. The CDR3 nucleotides read TGTGCCAGCAGCTTGGAAGGGGCTCTCGGTACCTACGAGCAGTACTTC. This chain joins TRBV5-6 and TRBJ2-7; a weak D match, TRBD1 (5 bases). Trimming cost V 0 bases and J 2 bases, with 15 bases left between them. The CDR3 contains 16 residues. CDR1 is SGHDT and CDR2 is YYEEEE in the germline V gene.

The chain couples TRBV20-1 to TRBJ1-3, with D possibly being TRBD1 (6 bases). Trimming shortened V by 6 bases and J by 6 bases, and 15 bases separated the two germline ends. The germline gives CDR1 DFQATT, CDR2 SNEGSKA (reference sequence). The CDR3 is 13 residues long. This CDR3 is CSALGNRANTIYF. In DNA, the CDR3 is TGCAGTGCCCTAGGAAACAGGGCAAACACCATATATTTT.